Listed below are T cell receptor beta chains from one sample, sequenced in a study of beta chain features in type 1 diabetes. TCRdb's table, derived via immunoSEQ multiplex PCR, lists solely in-frame clones and lacks some. The sample holds nearly 700,000 clones; around 15% are singletons and the top ten take approximately 0.02%. The material sequenced was naive CD4+ T cells from blood. The source of these receptors is a man aged 18 to 29 with type 1 diabetes. Both conserved end residues are part of each CDR3. The D gene is left open where the match is weak. Clone sizes are given selectively: once, few, many, or a class where the clone is expanded.

v_call: TRBV27
j_call: TRBJ2-1
clone_size: NA
d_call: NA
cdr3_aa: CASSFRRVNEQFF
cdr3_nt: TGTGCCAGCAGTTTCCGCAGGGTCAATGAGCAGTTCTTC

v_call: TRBV6-5
j_call: TRBJ1-1
clone_size: NA
d_call: TRBD1
cdr3_aa: CASSYFSGGRNTEAFF
cdr3_nt: TGTGCCAGCAGTTACTTTTCAGGGGGACGGAACACTGAAGCTTTCTTT

v_call: TRBV19
j_call: TRBJ2-5
clone_size: once
d_call: TRBD1
cdr3_aa: CASSRAQGVGWGQYF
cdr3_nt: TGTGCCAGTAGTCGGGCGCAGGGGGTCGGATGGGGCCAGTACTTC

v_call: TRBV29-1
j_call: TRBJ1-6
clone_size: NA
d_call: TRBD1
cdr3_aa: CSVRLGQDYSPLHF
cdr3_nt: TGCAGCGTTCGACTGGGACAGGATTATTCACCCCTCCACTTT

v_call: TRBV7-8
j_call: TRBJ2-2
clone_size: NA
d_call: TRBD1
cdr3_aa: CASSPPGTENTGELFF
cdr3_nt: TGTGCCAGCAGCCCGCCTGGGACAGAGAACACCGGGGAGCTGTTTTTT

v_call: TRBV9
j_call: TRBJ1-5
clone_size: NA
d_call: NA
cdr3_aa: CASSVAEYQPQHF
cdr3_nt: TGTGCCAGCAGCGTCGCTGAGTATCAGCCCCAGCATTTT

v_call: TRBV7-9
j_call: TRBJ1-5
clone_size: NA
d_call: NA
cdr3_aa: CASSGDRYSNQPQHF
cdr3_nt: TGTGCCAGCAGCGGCGACAGATACAGCAATCAGCCCCAGCATTTT

v_call: TRBV29-1
j_call: TRBJ2-7
clone_size: few
d_call: NA
cdr3_aa: CSVGQSSFYEQYF
cdr3_nt: TGCAGCGTTGGACAGTCCTCCTTCTACGAGCAGTACTTC

v_call: TRBV7-6
j_call: TRBJ2-5
clone_size: few
d_call: NA
cdr3_aa: CASSLATKETQYF
cdr3_nt: TGTGCCAGCAGCTTAGCAACGAAAGAGACCCAGTACTTC

v_call: TRBV30
j_call: TRBJ1-2
clone_size: NA
d_call: TRBD1
cdr3_aa: CAWSDWTGESGYTF
cdr3_nt: TGTGCCTGGAGTGATTGGACAGGGGAGTCTGGCTACACCTTC

v_call: TRBV29-1
j_call: TRBJ1-2
clone_size: NA
d_call: TRBD1
cdr3_aa: CSVEGAGVPF
cdr3_nt: TGCAGCGTGGAGGGGGCAGGGGTCCCCTTC

v_call: TRBV9
j_call: TRBJ1-6
clone_size: few
d_call: NA
cdr3_aa: CASSVEENSPLHF
cdr3_nt: TGTGCCAGCAGCGTAGAAGAGAATTCACCCCTCCACTTT

v_call: TRBV7-2
j_call: TRBJ2-1
clone_size: few
d_call: TRBD2
cdr3_aa: CASSPTTSGGAGEQFF
cdr3_nt: TGTGCCAGCAGCCCAACGACTAGCGGGGGGGCCGGTGAGCAGTTCTTC

v_call: TRBV30
j_call: TRBJ2-2
clone_size: few
d_call: NA
cdr3_aa: CAWSVGTLYGELFF
cdr3_nt: TGTGCCTGGAGTGTTGGGACATTGTACGGGGAGCTGTTTTTT

v_call: TRBV4-2
j_call: TRBJ2-6
clone_size: NA
d_call: NA
cdr3_aa: CASSQERGRANVLTF
cdr3_nt: TGTGCCAGCAGCCAAGAAAGGGGTAGGGCCAACGTCCTGACTTTC

v_call: TRBV10-3
j_call: TRBJ2-3
clone_size: few
d_call: NA
cdr3_aa: CAISDLGPDTQYF
cdr3_nt: TGTGCCATCAGTGATCTGGGTCCGGATACGCAGTATTTT

v_call: TRBV19
j_call: TRBJ1-1
clone_size: NA
d_call: NA
cdr3_aa: CASSYPGPGEAFF
cdr3_nt: TGTGCCAGTTCATATCCCGGGCCCGGTGAAGCTTTCTTT

v_call: TRBV2
j_call: TRBJ2-2
clone_size: NA
d_call: NA
cdr3_aa: CASKGVSGELFF
cdr3_nt: TGTGCCAGCAAAGGCGTATCCGGGGAGCTGTTTTTT

v_call: TRBV13
j_call: TRBJ1-1
clone_size: few
d_call: TRBD1
cdr3_aa: CASSSGTGDTEAFF
cdr3_nt: TGTGCCAGCAGCTCCGGGACAGGGGACACTGAAGCTTTCTTT

v_call: TRBV30
j_call: TRBJ1-1
clone_size: NA
d_call: NA
cdr3_aa: CAWSALTVNTEAFF
cdr3_nt: TGTGCCTGGAGTGCCTTGACAGTGAACACTGAAGCTTTCTTT

v_call: TRBV6-5
j_call: TRBJ2-7
clone_size: few
d_call: TRBD2
cdr3_aa: CASSTLAGSYEQYF
cdr3_nt: TGTGCCAGCAGTACACTAGCGGGGTCCTACGAGCAGTACTTC

v_call: TRBV9
j_call: TRBJ2-3
clone_size: NA
d_call: TRBD2
cdr3_aa: CASNLGGTGWADTQYF
cdr3_nt: TGTGCCAGCAACCTCGGGGGGACGGGTTGGGCGGATACGCAGTATTTT

v_call: TRBV29-1
j_call: TRBJ2-3
clone_size: NA
d_call: NA
cdr3_aa: CSGGMVTDTQYF
cdr3_nt: TGCAGTGGGGGAATGGTCACAGATACGCAGTATTTT

v_call: TRBV6-1
j_call: TRBJ1-4
clone_size: few
d_call: NA
cdr3_aa: CASSEAPGSVNEKLFF
cdr3_nt: TGTGCCAGCAGTGAAGCGCCGGGGAGCGTCAATGAAAAACTGTTTTTT

v_call: TRBV27
j_call: TRBJ1-1
clone_size: few
d_call: NA
cdr3_aa: CASSLPEHREAFF
cdr3_nt: TGTGCCAGCAGTTTGCCCGAACACCGGGAAGCTTTCTTT

v_call: TRBV30
j_call: TRBJ1-3
clone_size: few
d_call: NA
cdr3_aa: CAQGGQSGNTIYF
cdr3_nt: TGTGCCCAAGGGGGACAATCTGGAAACACCATATATTTT